This T cell receptor beta chain is drawn from a study of blood T cell repertoires in COVID-19. Study-wide background: Sources were T cells, B-cell-depleted T cells, or PBMCs; the material itself was cDNA or gDNA.

V was pared by 6 bases and J by 5 bases, with 3 bases of the junction left unmatched. Germline V gene sequence: CDR1 SNHLY, CDR2 FYNNEI. The CDR3 is 14 amino acids. The method was immunoSEQ multiplex PCR; TCRdb's version includes in-frame clones alone and lacks a portion of them. The sample gives some 390,000 clones, more than 75% of which show up once; 3% is in the top ten. The clonotype comes from a human donor in a cohort sampled during active COVID-19. This chain joins TRBV2 and TRBJ2-3; 12 nucleotides match TRBD2. The material sequenced was peripheral blood. CDR3 DNA: TGTGCCAGCAGGCTAGCGGGAGGGGGAGATACGCAGTATTTT. This encodes CASRLAGGGDTQYF.